The clone carrying this T cell receptor (beta chain) was recorded at least ten times. Its antigen is still unknown. The sample belongs to a study of T cells after yellow fever vaccination. Across the whole study: For low cell numbers, libraries were made with SMART-Seq v4 Ultra Low Input.

General study findings and limits: Reappearing after the booster were most of the clones from primary vaccination (about 96% CD4, 85% to 90% CD8). Abundant clonotypes from the bulk population could have been carried over as contaminants into FACS-sorted repertoires.

By 5'RACE template switching, TCR cDNA was produced, with a universal primer site and UMIs added in the process. TCRdb ran MiXCR on the 5' RACE reads and lists one entry per CDR3 protein. The repertoire consists of under 250,000 distinct CDR3 sequences, with approximately 3.2% occurring once and the leading ten covering around 3%. With V trimmed by 0 bases and J by 4 bases, 1 base remained unmatched. The CDR3 covers 15 residues. CDR1 is SGHRS, CDR2 YFSETQ, per germline. The origin of this receptor is a man aged 18 to 30 who received the YFV17D yellow fever vaccine. This rearrangement joins TRBV5-1 to TRBJ2-1; 10 nucleotides agree with TRBD2. The sequenced sample was CD4+ T cells sorted from PBMCs, obtained 10 days after the yellow fever booster vaccination. The CDR3 region is CASSLGTSGYNEQFF. As DNA, the CDR3 is TGCGCCAGCAGCTTGGGGACTAGCGGATACAATGAGCAGTTCTTC.